Each of the 26 T cell receptor beta chains below was sequenced from the same sample in a study of glioma-infiltrating T cells after dendritic cell vaccination. The data were produced by immunoSEQ multiplex PCR, yet TCRdb's version contains in-frame clones alone and is incomplete. Here the sample spans about 63,000 clones, around 85% being singletons. Time point of the sample: after dendritic cell vaccination, including at tumor progression/relapse. The source was blood, collected after dendritic cell vaccination. These receptors originate from a human donor with glioblastoma.

The chain carries TRBV4-3 and TRBJ2-3; TRBD2 matches 10 bases. Trimming took 4 bases from V and 2 from J; bases not matched to a gene: 6. CDR1 is LGHNA and CDR2 is YSLEER in the germline V gene. The CDR3 is 16 residues long. CDR3 region: CASSPLAGGSTDTQYF. In DNA, the CDR3 is TGCGCCAGCAGCCCCTTAGCGGGGGGCTCCACAGATACGCAGTATTTT.

The J gene is TRBJ2-5, the V gene TRBV5-1; D remains ambiguous. The CDR3 has 13 residues. Per germline, CDR1 SGHRS and CDR2 YFSETQ. With 0 bases removed from V and 4 bases from J, the gap between germline ends came to 7 bases. The CDR3 nucleotides are TGCGCCAGCAGCTTGGGTAGCCGAGAGACCCAGTACTTC. Its protein product is CASSLGSRETQYF.

This clone turned up a few times. J is TRBJ2-1 and V is TRBV4-1; tentative D call: TRBD2 (6 bases). Trimming removed 2 bases at V and 8 bases at J, with 10 bases between. The germline V gene has CDR1 MGHRA and CDR2 YSYEKL. This CDR3 spans 13 amino acids. CDR3 loop: CASSQQTSYEQFF. The CDR3 DNA follows: TGCGCCAGCAGCCAACAAACTAGCTATGAGCAGTTCTTC.

Here the CDR3 reads CAIRDRLAYEQYF. The DNA for the CDR3 is TGTGCCATCCGGGACAGGCTAGCCTACGAGCAGTACTTC. The chain uses TRBV2 and TRBJ2-7; 8 bases are shared with TRBD1. V was clipped by 10 bases and J by 2 bases; unmatched bases: 7. The CDR3 is 13 amino acids. Germline loops: CDR1 SNHLY, CDR2 FYNNEI.

This chain uses TRBV7-2 with TRBJ2-1; D may be TRBD2 (5 bases). Per germline, CDR1 SGHTA and CDR2 FQGNSA. The germline V and J ends were trimmed by 2 bases and 7 bases, with 9 bases remaining between them. The CDR3 is made up of 13 amino acids. Here the CDR3 reads CASSLTRGNEQFF. Here the CDR3 DNA reads TGTGCCAGCAGCTTAACGAGAGGGAATGAGCAGTTCTTC. The entire variable domain, with the rest obtained from reference TRBV7-2 and TRBJ2-1, is as follows: GAGVSQSPSNKVTEKGKDVELRCDPISGHTALYWYRQSLGQGLEFLIYFQGNSAPDKSGLPSDRFSAERTGGSVSTLTIQRTQQEDSAVYLCASSLTRGNEQFFGPGTRLTVL.

The count of this clone is one. J is TRBJ1-1 and V is TRBV5-1; weak D call: TRBD1 (5 bases). The germline gives CDR1 SGHRS, CDR2 YFSETQ. The CDR3 is 14 residues long. V lost 4 bases to trimming and J lost 1 base, with 11 bases between them. The chain's CDR3 is CASSIQVGNTEAFF. As DNA, the CDR3 is TGCGCCAGCAGCATACAGGTGGGGAACACTGAAGCTTTCTTT. Based on the CDR3 plus reference TRBV5-1 and TRBJ1-1, the full variable domain is KAGVTQTPRYLIKTRGQQVTLSCSPISGHRSVSWYQQTPGQGLQFLFEYFSETQRNKGNFPGRFSGRQFSNSRSEMNVSTLELGDSALYLCASSIQVGNTEAFFGQGTRLTVV.

The genes are TRBV7-8 and TRBJ2-3, with 8 positions matching TRBD2. V gave up 1 base and J gave up 2 bases; unmatched junction bases: 8. The germline gives CDR1 SGHVS, CDR2 FQNEAQ. The CDR3 consists of 17 residues. CDR3 DNA sequence: TGTGCCAGCAGCTTAGAAAAGCGGGGGACCTACACAGATACGCAGTATTTT. The encoded protein is CASSLEKRGTYTDTQYF.

This chain uses TRBV21-1 with TRBJ1-5; the table calls TRBD1, which could not be checked here. TRBV21-1 is a recognized pseudogene. The CDR3 totals 17 residues. CDR3: CASSKRGRGKADQPQHF. The CDR3 DNA reads as TGTGCCAGCAGCAAAAGGGGCAGGGGTAAGGCTGATCAGCCCCAGCATTTT.

The chain combines TRBV2 with TRBJ2-1, with 8 bases aligning to TRBD1. Germline lookup yields CDR1 SNHLY and CDR2 FYNNEI. With 6 bases clipped from V and 7 bases from J, the junction kept 8 bases outside the gene matches. This CDR3 contains 14 residues. DNA of the CDR3: TGTGCCAGCAGCCGACAGGGGATTGCTAATGAGCAGTTCTTC. Protein product: CASSRQGIANEQFF. The complete variable domain, with remaining parts taken from reference TRBV2 and TRBJ2-1, reads EPEVTQTPSHQVTQMGQEVILRCVPISNHLYFYWYRQILGQKVEFLVSFYNNEISEKSEIFDDQFSVERPDGSNFTLKIRSTKLEDSAMYFCASSRQGIANEQFFGPGTRLTVL.

The chain joins TRBV6-6 to TRBJ1-5; possibly TRBD1 for D (6 bases). The CDR3 loop spans 14 amino acids. CDR1 and CDR2 from the germline V gene are MNHNY and SVGAGI (reference sequence). V was pared by 3 bases and J by 5 bases, with 11 bases between. The CDR3 DNA reads TGTGCCAGCAGTTATGGACAGCTAGATCAGCCCCAGCATTTT. Protein: CASSYGQLDQPQHF.

This clone appeared a few times. The chain uses TRBV7-3 and TRBJ1-3, with TRBD1 as a possible D gene (5 bases). The CDR3 extends over 14 amino acids. With 3 bases removed from V and 4 bases from J, the gap between germline ends came to 10 bases. Germline V gives CDR1 SGHTA, CDR2 FQGTGA. The CDR3 region has the DNA TGTGCCAGCAGCTTGCAGGGTACCGGAAACACCATATATTTT. Amino acids: CASSLQGTGNTIYF.

This chain joins TRBV10-3 and TRBJ1-1; 8 bases align to TRBD1. Germline V CDR1 and CDR2: ENHRY, SYGVKD. CDR3 length: 18 residues. Germline trimming cut 0 bases from V and 0 bases from J; bases unmatched to any gene: 9. The CDR3 coding sequence is TGTGCCATCAGTGAGTCGGCAGGGGGCGATAATATGAACACTGAAGCTTTCTTT. This encodes CAISESAGGDNMNTEAFF.

This chain links TRBV6-1 with TRBJ1-2; possible D gene TRBD1, 6 bases. From germline, CDR1 is MNHNS and CDR2 SASEGT. CDR3 length: 13 residues. V dropped 6 bases and J dropped 8 bases, with 16 bases sitting between them. The CDR3 bases are TGTGCCAGCAGGGAGGGGGGGGATGACGGCTACACCTTC. Encoded protein: CASREGGDDGYTF.

This chain connects TRBV2 to TRBJ2-4; 11 nucleotides match TRBD2. With V trimmed by 4 bases and J by 6 bases, 2 bases remained unmatched. Germline V gives CDR1 SNHLY, CDR2 FYNNEI. The CDR3 loop spans 14 amino acids. Written as DNA, the CDR3 is TGTGCCAGCAGTGTTAGCGGGGGGGGAAACATTCAGTACTTC. Protein product: CASSVSGGGNIQYF.

The count of this clone is one. For the CDR3, the DNA is TGTGCCACAATCGGAGGCAACTCTGGAAACACCATATATTTT. Translation gives CATIGGNSGNTIYF. The gene calls are TRBV6-5 and TRBJ1-3; no firm D call. This CDR3 has 14 amino acids. Germline CDR1 MNHEY, CDR2 SVGAGI. The ends were cut back, 10 bases at V and 0 bases at J, with 13 bases in the middle.

DNA of the CDR3: TGTGCCAGCAGATTTACAGGGGGGTCCTACGAGCAGTACTTC. Translated, it gives CASRFTGGSYEQYF. The rearrangement joins TRBV27 to TRBJ2-7; TRBD1 aligns across 8 bases. The length of the CDR3 is 14 residues. Germline V lookup: CDR1 MNHEY, CDR2 SMNVEV (reference sequence). Germline trimming cut 6 bases from V and 1 base from J; bases unmatched to any gene: 5.

This rearrangement joins TRBV28 to TRBJ2-7; 10 bases align to TRBD1. Trimming took 6 bases from V and 2 from J; bases not matched to a gene: 4. In germline, CDR1 is MDHEN, CDR2 SYDVKM. This CDR3 has 14 amino acids. Here the CDR3 reads CASRGQGPPYEQYF. As DNA, the CDR3 is TGTGCCAGCAGGGGACAGGGGCCCCCCTACGAGCAGTACTTC. Full variable domain (missing parts from reference TRBV28 and TRBJ2-7): DVKVTQSSRYLVKRTGEKVFLECVQDMDHENMFWYRQDPGLGLRLIYFSYDVKMKEKGDIPEGYSVSREKKERFSLILESASTNQTSMYLCASRGQGPPYEQYFGPGTRLTVT.

The chain recombines TRBV4-2 with TRBJ2-7, with D possibly being TRBD2 (5 bases). The CDR3 contains 14 residues. From germline, CDR1 is LGHNA and CDR2 YNFKEQ. Trimming took 0 bases from V and 5 from J, leaving 11 bases between them. The CDR3 DNA sequence: TGTGCCAGCAGCCAAGAACCTGGAGGCCACGAGCAGTACTTC. Protein sequence: CASSQEPGGHEQYF.

The count of this clone is one. V usage is TRBV5-6 and J usage is TRBJ2-1, with TRBD1 identical over 10 bases. The CDR3 sequence is 15 residues long. The V segment lost 2 bases and the J segment 7 bases; nucleotides outside the gene matches: 6. CDR1 is SGHDT and CDR2 is YYEEEE in the germline V gene. CDR3 region: CASSFSDRGLNEQFF. The CDR3 bases are TGTGCCAGCAGCTTTAGCGACAGGGGGCTTAATGAGCAGTTCTTC.

A single count supports this clone. This chain joins TRBV4-3 and TRBJ1-2; D perhaps matches TRBD1 (5 bases). Germline CDR1 reads LGHNA; CDR2 reads YSLEER. The CDR3 is 14 amino acids. The germline V and J ends were trimmed by 8 bases and 6 bases, with 19 bases remaining between them. The DNA for the CDR3 is TGCGCCAGCGGGACGACGATCCGGGGGGATGGCTACACCTTC. Translated: CASGTTIRGDGYTF.

The chain uses TRBV28 and TRBJ2-7; perhaps TRBD2 as D (6 bases). The CDR3 contains 16 residues. Germline CDR1 reads MDHEN; CDR2 reads SYDVKM. V was trimmed by 3 bases and J by 5 bases, leaving 20 bases between them. CDR3 amino acids: CASSFPLSGGRDEQYF. In DNA form, the CDR3 reads TGTGCCAGCAGTTTTCCGCTTTCCGGGGGAAGAGACGAGCAGTACTTC.

The V gene is TRBV30, the J gene TRBJ1-6; 10 nucleotides line up with TRBD1. Germline CDR1 and CDR2: GTSNPN and SVGIG (reference sequence). V shed 0 bases, J shed 8 bases, and the junction held 4 bases outside the gene matches. This CDR3 spans 15 amino acids. CDR3 sequence: CAWSVDRGWYSPLHF. CDR3 in DNA: TGTGCCTGGAGTGTGGACAGGGGGTGGTATTCACCCCTCCACTTT.

The chain joins TRBV11-1 to TRBJ1-3, with D perhaps matching TRBD1 (5 bases). In germline, CDR1 is SGHAT, CDR2 FQDESV (reference sequence). The CDR3 is 14 residues long. The ends were cut back, 3 bases at V and 2 bases at J, with 8 bases in the middle. CDR3: CASSFSGPGNTIYF. CDR3 bases: TGTGCCAGCAGCTTTTCAGGGCCTGGAAACACCATATATTTT. Together with reference TRBV11-1 and TRBJ1-3, the CDR3 gives the full variable domain: EAEVAQSPRYKITEKSQAVAFWCDPISGHATLYWYRQILGQGPELLVQFQDESVVDDSQLPKDRFSAERLKGVDSTLKIQPAELGDSAMYLCASSFSGPGNTIYFGEGSWLTVV.

The gene calls are TRBV5-4 and TRBJ2-7, with no clear D. The V and J ends lost 3 bases and 6 bases respectively, with 13 bases between them. CDR3 length equals 13 residues. CDR1 is SGHNT and CDR2 is YYREEE in the germline V gene (reference sequence). This chain's CDR3 is CASSSTMSGEQYF. The CDR3 nucleotides read TGTGCCAGCAGCTCTACAATGTCAGGCGAGCAGTACTTC.

The genes are TRBV5-1 and TRBJ2-1; 7 bases map to TRBD2. The CDR3 extends over 14 amino acids. The trim removed 6 bases at V and 3 bases at J, leaving 6 bases unmatched. The germline CDR1 and CDR2 sequences are SGHRS and YFSETQ. In nucleotides, the CDR3 is TGCGCCAGCAATGTGGGGGGGAACTACAATGAGCAGTTCTTC. The encoded protein is CASNVGGNYNEQFF.

This rearrangement joins TRBV11-3 to TRBJ2-5; D is possibly TRBD2 (6 bases). This CDR3 region has 14 residues. The germline V gene encodes CDR1 SGHNT and CDR2 YENEEA. The V end was cut by 5 bases, the J end by 2 bases, with 12 bases between. The CDR3 DNA follows: TGTGCCAGCAGCCGCGATGGGGGGCAAGAGACCCAGTACTTC. Translation: CASSRDGGQETQYF.